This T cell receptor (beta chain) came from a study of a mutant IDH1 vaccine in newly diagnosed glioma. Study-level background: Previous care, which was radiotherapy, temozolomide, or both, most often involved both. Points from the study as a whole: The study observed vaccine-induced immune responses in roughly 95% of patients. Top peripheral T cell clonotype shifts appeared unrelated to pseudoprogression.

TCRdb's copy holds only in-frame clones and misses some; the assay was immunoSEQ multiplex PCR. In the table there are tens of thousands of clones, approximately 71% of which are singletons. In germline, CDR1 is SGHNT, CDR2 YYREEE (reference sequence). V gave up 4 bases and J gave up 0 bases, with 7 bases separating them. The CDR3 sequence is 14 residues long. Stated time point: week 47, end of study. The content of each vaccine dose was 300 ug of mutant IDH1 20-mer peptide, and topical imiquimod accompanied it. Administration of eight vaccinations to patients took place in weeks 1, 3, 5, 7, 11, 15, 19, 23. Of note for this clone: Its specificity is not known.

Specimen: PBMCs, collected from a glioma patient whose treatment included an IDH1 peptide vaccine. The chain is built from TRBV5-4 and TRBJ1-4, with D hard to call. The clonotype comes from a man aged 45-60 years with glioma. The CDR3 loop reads CASSRDSTNEKLFF. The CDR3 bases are TGTGCCAGCAGCCGGGATTCAACTAATGAAAAACTGTTTTTT.